This T cell receptor beta chain was captured by sequencing in a study of Ad26.COV2.S vaccination and SARS-CoV-2 variants (dated by TCRdb to the early 2020s). Study-wide context: Donors in the vaccine arm were drawn from COV1001, a phase I-IIa trial of Ad26.COV2.S in healthy adults that was multicentre, randomized, double-blind and placebo-controlled. A total of 32 samples were included in the TCR-sequenced set, comprising around 19 Ad26.COV2.S vaccine recipients, 5 placebo recipients and 8 SARS-CoV-2 convalescent individuals. Participants in the trial were split at random into five groups of five each, receiving low-dose or high-dose Ad26.COV2.S once or twice, or else placebo on both occasions. The specificity and breadth of SARS-CoV-2-reactive T cell receptors after Ad26.COV2.S vaccination were assessed by TCRbeta repertoire sequencing. Investigators remained blinded to trial group allocation during experiments and outcome assessment. Dosing of Ad26.COV2.S was intramuscular, at either 5x10^10 or 1x10^11 viral particles, delivered as one shot or as two shots spaced 56 days apart.

Details on this clone: Its target antigen remains unknown. Qualities for individual bases were not recorded, and no much larger clone is one base off.

V is reduced by 1 base and J by 8 bases, leaving a spacing of 17 bases between them. CDR1 and CDR2, looked up from the germline V gene (reference sequence), are GTSNPN and SVGIG. The CDR3 contains 15 residues, cysteine and phenylalanine counted. Solely the CDR3 DNA is kept, with 45 bases framed from the first base. Taken with the paper, the label for treatment or condition translates to: over 15 received Ad26.COV2.S at low or high dose, single or two shots; several received placebo; per-sample allocation not given. Repertoires of vaccine and placebo recipients were sequenced from samples collected on day 63 after the first injection. Between 29 July and 7 August 2020, Cohort 1b enrolled 25 adults aged 18-55 years at one site in Boston, USA. Ad26.COV2.S consisted of a replication-incompetent adenovirus type 26 vector by which a prefusion-stabilized SARS-CoV-2 spike protein from the original Wuhan strain was expressed.

TCRbeta CDR3 regions were sequenced with the immunoSEQ Assay. After extraction, genomic DNA underwent amplification by bias-controlled multiplex PCR, followed by high-throughput sequencing. Regarding the original processing steps: Collapsing and filtering of sequences were performed to quantify the absolute abundance of each unique TCRbeta CDR3 region. T cell fraction was estimated by normalizing TCRbeta template counts to usable DNA, with usable DNA measured through amplification of reference genes found in all nucleated cells. Repertoire TCRs were annotated as SARS-CoV-2-specific by exact matching of V gene, CDR3 amino acid sequence and J gene to a known reactive TCR set. The reference SARS-CoV-2 TCR set was obtained from MIRA and was filtered for enrichment in COVID-19-positive ImmuneCODE repertoires, whereby public or cross-reactive TCRs were removed. Using the MIRA antigens, annotated TCRs were further analysed by specific ORF or by position within an ORF. Breadth was defined as annotated unique rearrangements over total unique productive rearrangements; depth was the summed frequency of those rearrangements. Two-sided Wilcoxon rank-sum tests were applied when comparing TCR breadth between groups. Drawn from immuneACCESS, this table holds only the in-frame rearrangements with V and J called that TCRdb kept. Clones are partly lost; checked studies trace under half to an unresolved V gene and leave the rest unexplained. From that table come the V and J calls and clone size; the DNA was used to work out D and trimming. In this sample the table shows about 680,000 clones, around 89% of which occur a single time. Roughly 1.5% of the sample belongs to the ten largest clones.

Overall study results and their limits: The authors noted that the TCR breadth and depth analyses may have underestimated total T cell responses. Vaccine and placebo recipients had comparable non-spike TCR breadth, which fits with the vaccine containing only spike. The study was not powered to compare responses between vaccine doses or regimens. Spike-specific TCR breadth was higher in Ad26.COV2.S recipients than in placebo recipients (P = 0.0014). After vaccination, substantial breadth of spike-specific CD8+ and CD4+ T cell responses was reported.

The sample here was peripheral blood, taken in a trial of Ad26.COV2.S vaccine versus placebo. This clonotype was sampled from a person aged 18-65 years who received the Ad26.COV2.S COVID-19 vaccine or a placebo. The chain links TRBV30 with TRBJ1-4, with the D segment identity uncertain. Here is the DNA: TGTGCCTGGAGTGGAGGGTTTACCGTGAAGGAAAAACTGTTTTTT. Its protein product is CAWSGGFTVKEKLFF.